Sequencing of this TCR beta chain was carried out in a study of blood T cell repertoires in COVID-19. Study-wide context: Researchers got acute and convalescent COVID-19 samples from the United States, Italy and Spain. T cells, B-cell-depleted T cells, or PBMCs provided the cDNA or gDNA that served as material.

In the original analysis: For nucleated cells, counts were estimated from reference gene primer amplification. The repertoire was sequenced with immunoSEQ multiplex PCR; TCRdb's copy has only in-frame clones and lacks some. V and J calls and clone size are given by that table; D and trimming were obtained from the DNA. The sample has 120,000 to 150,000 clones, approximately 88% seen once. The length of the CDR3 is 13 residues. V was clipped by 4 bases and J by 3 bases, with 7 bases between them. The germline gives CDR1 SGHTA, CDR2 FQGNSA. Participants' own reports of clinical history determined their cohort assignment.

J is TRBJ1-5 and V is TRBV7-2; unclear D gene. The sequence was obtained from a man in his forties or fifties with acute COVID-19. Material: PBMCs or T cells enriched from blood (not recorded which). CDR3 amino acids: CASSSQHNQPQHF. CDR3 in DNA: TGTGCCAGCAGCTCCCAACACAATCAGCCCCAGCATTTT.